This T cell receptor beta chain was obtained from a study of vaccination effects on CD4 cells after COVID-19 (dated by TCRdb to 2021 to 2024). Turning to the overall study: In the ViraFEST assay, PBMC were stimulated with viral peptide pools, and TCR sequencing was then used to find antigen-specific CD4+ T cell clonotypes based on their expansion. Samples were taken from three convalescent patients early (day +14) and late (day +241, +227, +161 respectively) after vaccination. Across the study, the median time from the second dose to post-vaccine sampling was 72 days (range 14 to 241). About 2 million PBMC per well were cultured in IMDM with roughly 5% human AB serum, roughly 10 IU/ml IL-2 and gentamicin, plus 10 ug/ml peptides. In both COVID-19 convalescent patients and infection-naive vaccine recipients, the study compared SARS-CoV-2 spike-specific CD4+ TCR repertoires from before mRNA vaccination with those from after it. A total of around eleven COVID-19 convalescent patients and a handful of SARS-CoV-2-naive healthy vaccine recipients were included in the full study. Cultures from other donors in the study were sequenced with the Oncomine TCR Beta short-read assay on an Illumina iSeq 100. Paper-wide results and their limitations: Only a small number of convalescent patients were included, and no early post-infection timepoints were available, which limited the study. For convalescent patients, new clones induced by the vaccine made up most of the post-vaccine spike-reactive repertoire, and these new clones were largely distinct from the clones induced by infection. Both infection-induced and vaccine-induced clones contracted markedly at late post-vaccination timepoints, which is consistent with waning T cell responses.

Library method: the immunoSEQ multiplex PCR assay. TCR beta CDR3 sequencing was performed on DNA from the cultured, isolated CD4+ T cells. From the authors' description of their analysis: The analysis removed non-productive TCR sequences, trimmed reads to the CDR3 region, and retained only CDR3s that were 7 or more amino acids long. Antigen-specific clonotypes were identified with the MANAFEST web app by comparing expansion in peptide wells against reference cultures. To be called positive, a clone needed expansion at FDR<0.05 compared with the reference and with all other wells, an odds ratio greater than 5, and a frequency greater than 0.1% in two replicate wells. Clonotypes significantly expanded in SARS-CoV-2 spike wells and in at least one common cold coronavirus spike condition were defined as cross-reactive. CDR3 similarity was assessed by Levenshtein distance with the stringdist R package, and unrooted trees were built with ape in R 3.6.1. As stored in TCRdb, this immuneACCESS dataset retains in-frame rearrangements with V and J assigned. A fraction of the clones does not appear; measured against another copy, unresolved V genes explain less than half of the discrepancy, and the remainder lacks a known reason. The DNA was the basis for D and trimming; V, J and clone size are from that table. In all, the sample holds about 44,000 clones, and less than 85% of those were seen once. Of the sample, about 3.7% is held by the ten largest clones.

From cysteine to phenylalanine, the CDR3 is 15 amino acids long. The sequence is cut down to CDR3 DNA, 45 bases in frame from base 1. As regards this clone: The specificity of this receptor is unknown. No qualities accompany the bases; no much larger clone lies one base away.

After around eleven days of culture, CD4+ T cells were isolated with the EasySep CD4+ T cell isolation kit. Convalescent patients had PCR-confirmed SARS-CoV-2 infection between March and December 2020, before Alpha, Beta and Delta variants emerged in the United States. Participants received two doses of either the BNT162b2 or the mRNA-1273 mRNA SARS-CoV-2 vaccine. Half of the culture medium was replaced with fresh IL-2-containing medium on days 3 and 7. Unless noted otherwise, every peptide stimulation condition was grown in triplicate wells. Using Ficoll-Paque Plus gradient centrifugation, PBMC were separated from whole blood and then either used fresh or cryopreserved at -140C. The QIAamp micro DNA kit was used to extract genomic DNA from the cultured CD4+ T cells.

This sample comprised CD4+ T cells from PBMCs cultured without peptide, obtained after COVID-19 vaccination. The TCR sequence derives from a human donor who had a prior SARS-CoV-2 infection. The V and J segments used are TRBV21-1 and TRBJ2-7. TRBV21-1 is classified as a pseudogene. Here the CDR3 is given as CASSTRDVSVLEQYF. The DNA is TGTGCCAGCAGCACCCGGGACGTATCCGTCTTAGAGCAGTACTTC.